This record concerns one T cell receptor (beta chain) sequence. The sample comes from a study of T cell changes during pregnancy in multiple sclerosis. Sequenced by immunoSEQ multiplex PCR; TCRdb stores in-frame clones only, minus some. The sample consists of about 67,000 clones, 90% of them appearing once. This TCR derives from a female donor with multiple sclerosis, enrolled in a pregnancy study. The sequencing here drew on peripheral blood, taken in the third trimester of pregnancy.

Written as DNA, the CDR3 is TGCAGTGCTAGAGCGGGCGGGACGCAGTATTTT. This translates into CSARAGGTQYF. This rearrangement joins TRBV20-1 to TRBJ2-3; weak D call: TRBD2 (5 bases). Germline loops: CDR1 DFQATT, CDR2 SNEGSKA (reference sequence). The CDR3 covers 11 residues. Between the trimmed V and J ends, which lost 1 base and 9 bases, there was a span of 8 bases.